This T cell receptor beta chain came from a study of CD4 T cell repertoires in COVID-19. Study results and caveats: Suggested intraclonal diversification: top SARS-CoV-2-reactive clonotypes appeared in two or three memory subsets.

The CDR3 covers 16 residues. Per the germline V gene, CDR1 is SGHRS and CDR2 is YFSETQ. The V gene lost 3 bases and the J gene lost 9 bases, with 19 bases spanning the gap. Sequencing was performed with immunoSEQ multiplex PCR; in TCRdb, only in-frame clones are kept and a portion is missing. The sample yields about 75,000 clones, 83% seen once. A word on this clone: The antigen is unknown.

The J gene is TRBJ1-6, the V gene TRBV5-1; tentative D call: TRBD1 (6 bases). The source material was CD4+ T cells from peripheral blood, sampled after recovery from COVID-19. This clonotype was sampled from a human donor who had COVID-19. CDR3 sequence reads: CASSSPGQRGASPLHF. The DNA of the CDR3 is TGCGCCAGCAGCTCGCCGGGACAACGAGGGGCTTCACCCCTCCACTTT.